Below, 27 T cell receptor beta chains from the same sample are listed, as sequenced in a study of OX40 agonist ivuxolimab in advanced cancers. Here immunoSEQ multiplex PCR was the method, and the copy in TCRdb shows in-frame clones only, minus some. The repertoire holds 55,000 to 80,000 clones, with about 85% as singletons. This specimen was CD4+ or CD8+ T cells sorted from blood, taken in a trial of the OX40 agonist ivuxolimab. All receptors derive from an adult with an advanced solid tumor such as melanoma, head and neck, liver or kidney cancer.

V and J are TRBV4-1 and TRBJ2-7; D is possibly TRBD1 or TRBD2 (6 bases each). The ends were cut back, 0 bases at V and 2 bases at J, with 17 bases in the middle. The CDR3 has 17 residues. CDR1 and CDR2 (germline): MGHRA, YSYEKL. CDR3 residues: CASSQDRSTGAPYEQYF. The DNA for the CDR3 is TGCGCCAGCAGCCAAGATAGGAGCACGGGGGCTCCCTACGAGCAGTACTTC.

The chain has TRBV2 and TRBJ2-5; 14 bases fit TRBD2. Trimming took 5 bases from V and 4 from J; bases not matched to a gene: 6. Germline-derived CDR1 and CDR2 are SNHLY and FYNNEI. The CDR3 length is 16 residues. This chain's CDR3 is CASSPGLAGARETQYF. The CDR3 nucleotides read TGTGCCAGCAGTCCGGGACTAGCGGGAGCGAGAGAGACCCAGTACTTC.

The V and J genes are TRBV5-5 and TRBJ1-2, with TRBD1 matching 8 bases. This CDR3 has 17 amino acids. V shed 4 bases, J shed 2 bases, and the junction held 13 bases outside the gene matches. Germline assignment: CDR1 SGHKS and CDR2 YYEKEE (reference sequence). CDR3 nucleotide sequence: TGTGCCAGCAGCCCTCTAGGACAGGGCCAGTTGAACTATGGCTACACCTTC. Its translation: CASSPLGQGQLNYGYTF.

This clone has only a few counts. The gene calls are TRBV7-9 and TRBJ1-2; D gene unclear. This CDR3 spans 12 amino acids. Looked up from germline, CDR1 is SEHNR and CDR2 is FQNEAQ (reference sequence). V lost 5 bases and J 3 bases, leaving 7 bases between the germline ends. The CDR3 here is CASSLRDYGYTF. The CDR3 DNA reads as TGTGCCAGCAGCCTACGAGACTATGGCTACACCTTC. Supplemented by reference TRBV7-9 and TRBJ1-2, the full variable domain reads DTGVSQNPRHKITKRGQNVTFRCDPISEHNRLYWYRQTLGQGPEFLTYFQNEAQLEKSRLLSDRFSAERPKGSFSTLEIQRTEQGDSAMYLCASSLRDYGYTFGSGTRLTVV.

This chain uses TRBV2 with TRBJ1-2; D gene unclear. The CDR3 runs 10 residues. The germline V gene has CDR1 SNHLY and CDR2 FYNNEI. V was cut by 6 bases and J by 8 bases, with 7 bases left in between. As DNA, the CDR3 is TGTGCCAGCAGGGTAAAGGGCTACACCTTC. Translated, it gives CASRVKGYTF.

The J gene is TRBJ1-2, the V gene TRBV18; perhaps TRBD1 as D (5 bases). CDR3 length: 15 residues. V was shortened by 3 bases and J by 5 bases, with 16 bases between the two germline ends. CDR1 is KGHSH and CDR2 is LQKENI in the germline V gene. CDR3: CASSPGLSGSYGYTF. CDR3 DNA: TGTGCCAGCTCACCCGGGCTATCAGGGTCGTATGGCTACACCTTC.

The chain carries TRBV28 and TRBJ2-3; D may be TRBD1 (6 bases). Trimming shortened V by 3 bases and J by 3 bases, and 10 bases separated the two germline ends. CDR1 and CDR2 from the germline V gene are MDHEN and SYDVKM. CDR3 size: 14 residues. The CDR3 sequence is CASSFRQATDTQYF. CDR3 DNA sequence: TGTGCCAGCAGTTTCCGACAGGCAACAGATACGCAGTATTTT.

CDR3 DNA sequence: TGTGCCAGCAGCTTAGTTCAGGGGGCAAGGGCCAACGTCCTGACTTTC. It encodes CASSLVQGARANVLTF. J is TRBJ2-6 and V is TRBV7-6, with TRBD1 matching over 8 bases. The CDR3 extends over 16 amino acids. Germline CDR1 is SGHVS and CDR2 is FNYEAQ. With 1 base clipped from V and 5 bases from J, the junction kept 4 bases outside the gene matches.

The V gene is TRBV18, the J gene TRBJ2-2; 7 bases are shared with TRBD2. CDR1 is KGHSH, CDR2 LQKENI, per germline. The length of the CDR3 is 16 residues. Trimming at V came to 3 bases and at J to 2 bases, leaving 6 bases not matched to a gene. The CDR3 region is CASSPRGGGNTGELFF. The CDR3 region has the DNA TGTGCCAGCTCACCCCGCGGCGGGGGTAACACCGGGGAGCTGTTTTTT.

V usage is TRBV5-1 and J usage is TRBJ2-1; possible D gene TRBD1, 7 bases. Looked up from germline, CDR1 is SGHRS and CDR2 is YFSETQ. Trimming left V 0 bases short and J 6 bases short, with 16 bases between. The CDR3 covers 16 residues. The CDR3 loop is CASSLGGGGSFNEQFF. The DNA for the CDR3 is TGCGCCAGCAGCTTGGGTGGAGGGGGCAGTTTCAATGAGCAGTTCTTC.

The rearrangement uses TRBV5-1 and TRBJ2-5; D gene ambiguous. The V gene's germline CDR1 is SGHRS and CDR2 YFSETQ. The CDR3 length is 13 residues. Trimming stripped 4 bases from V and 1 base from J, with 8 bases between. CDR3 region: CASSPPFQETQYF. Here the CDR3 DNA reads TGCGCCAGCAGCCCTCCGTTCCAAGAGACCCAGTACTTC.

This chain links TRBV19 with TRBJ2-7; 13 bases are shared with TRBD2. Germline values: CDR1 LNHDA, CDR2 SQIVND (reference sequence). This CDR3 has 18 amino acids. V lost 3 bases, J lost 3 bases, and 11 bases stayed unmatched. This chain's CDR3 is CASSMGALAGGPFYEQYF. CDR3 DNA: TGTGCCAGTAGTATGGGAGCACTAGCGGGAGGGCCATTCTACGAGCAGTACTTC.

This chain connects TRBV14 to TRBJ2-4; 10 bases fit TRBD1. The CDR3 extends over 14 amino acids. J lost 7 bases, V lost 2 bases, and 2 bases had no gene match. Germline V CDR1 and CDR2: SGHDN, FVKESK. The CDR3 DNA is TGTGCCAGCAGCCAACGACAGGGGGCGAACATTCAGTACTTC. Protein: CASSQRQGANIQYF.

The genes are TRBV19 and TRBJ2-5; TRBD2 matches 7 bases. Germline V gene data show CDR1 as LNHDA and CDR2 as SQIVND (reference sequence). V was pared by 5 bases and J by 5 bases, with 8 bases of the junction left unmatched. This CDR3 has 14 amino acids. The CDR3 DNA sequence: TGTGCCAGTAGTCCACGGGGGGTCGGGGAGACCCAGTACTTC. Translating gives CASSPRGVGETQYF.

This rearrangement joins TRBV6-5 to TRBJ2-2, with TRBD2 as a possible D gene (6 bases). CDR1 and CDR2 from the germline V gene are MNHEY and SVGAGI. V lost 7 bases and J lost 7, with 16 bases in between. The CDR3 has 14 residues. DNA for the CDR3: TGTGCCAGCAAAACAGACCAGGGAGGCGGGGAGCTGTTTTTT. Its protein is CASKTDQGGGELFF.

Here the CDR3 DNA reads TGTGCCAGCAGTGCCCGGGACAGGGGCACCCAGTACTTC. Its translation: CASSARDRGTQYF. The gene calls are TRBV6-5 and TRBJ2-5; the match to TRBD1 covers 10 bases. This CDR3 has 13 residues. V was pared by 5 bases and J by 8 bases, with 5 bases of the junction left unmatched. Germline V lookup: CDR1 MNHEY, CDR2 SVGAGI.

This clone appeared a single time. The chain couples TRBV13 to TRBJ1-3, with D perhaps TRBD1 (5 bases). V lost 1 base to trimming and J lost 5 bases, with 9 bases between them. Germline assignment: CDR1 PRHDT and CDR2 FYEKMQ (reference sequence). The CDR3 sequence is 14 residues long. CDR3 coding DNA: TGTGCCAGCAGCTTAGAGTCAGGGCGAAACACCATATATTTT. This translates into CASSLESGRNTIYF.

CDR3 protein: CASSYREQPQHF. The DNA of the CDR3 is TGTGCCAGCAGTTACCGGGAGCAGCCCCAGCATTTT. The chain is built from TRBV28 and TRBJ1-5; D is undetermined. Germline V gene sequence: CDR1 MDHEN, CDR2 SYDVKM. The CDR3 loop spans 12 amino acids. V was clipped by 4 bases and J by 7 bases, with 8 bases between them.

The V call is TRBV6-6, the J call TRBJ2-7; 9 nucleotides line up with TRBD1. Per the germline V gene, CDR1 is MNHNY and CDR2 is SVGAGI (reference sequence). The CDR3 has 15 amino acids. V lost 6 bases, J lost 3 bases, and 9 bases stayed unmatched. The CDR3 nucleotides read TGTGCCAGCAGGCCCCCAGGGACAGGGAACTACGAGCAGTACTTC. It specifies CASRPPGTGNYEQYF.

The table lists this clone with a few counts. This rearrangement joins TRBV11-3 to TRBJ2-2; no definite D call. V was pared by 5 bases and J by 0 bases, with 7 bases between. CDR3 length: 14 residues. The germline V gene has CDR1 SGHNT and CDR2 YENEEA. This chain's CDR3 is CASSRYANTGELFF. The CDR3 nucleotides read TGTGCCAGCAGCCGCTACGCGAACACCGGGGAGCTGTTTTTT.

The J gene is TRBJ2-3, the V gene TRBV5-1; TRBD2 agrees at 9 bases. After removal of 5 bases from V and 5 bases from J, the junction contained 6 bases not matched to a gene. This CDR3 has 14 residues. Germline-derived CDR1 and CDR2 are SGHRS and YFSETQ. The CDR3 coding sequence is TGCGCCAGCAGTAGCGGGGGCGTCGGAGATACGCAGTATTTT. The encoded protein is CASSSGGVGDTQYF.

The chain recombines TRBV19 with TRBJ1-4, with D uncertain. The germline V gene has CDR1 LNHDA and CDR2 SQIVND (reference sequence). V was clipped by 6 bases and J by 6 bases, with 11 bases between them. CDR3 length equals 13 residues. The CDR3 reads CASSSPYDEKLFF. The CDR3 DNA follows: TGTGCCAGTAGCAGCCCGTATGATGAAAAACTGTTTTTT.

The chain has TRBV28 and TRBJ1-6, with unresolved D. Trimming stripped 9 bases from V and 8 bases from J, with 11 bases between. Germline V gene data show CDR1 as MDHEN and CDR2 as SYDVKM. The CDR3 is made up of 12 amino acids. The CDR3 spells CASRSGDSPLHF. In DNA form, the CDR3 reads TGTGCCAGTAGATCCGGGGATTCACCCCTCCACTTT.

The chain uses TRBV5-1 and TRBJ2-2; tentatively, D is TRBD2 (5 bases). Trimming stripped 6 bases from V and 4 bases from J, with 16 bases between. The V gene's germline CDR1 is SGHRS and CDR2 YFSETQ. The CDR3 is 15 residues long. This CDR3 reads CASTLDRGSTGELFF. The CDR3 DNA is TGCGCCAGCACCCTTGATCGAGGGTCCACCGGGGAGCTGTTTTTT.

This clone was counted only a few times. The chain carries TRBV10-3 and TRBJ2-2; 9 bases align to TRBD1. There are 14 residues in the CDR3. Germline assignment: CDR1 ENHRY and CDR2 SYGVKD. J gave up 5 bases and V 8 bases, and 6 bases lay outside the gene matches. The CDR3 sequence: CAIRGGTGTGELFF. CDR3 bases: TGTGCCATCCGGGGAGGGACAGGGACCGGGGAGCTGTTTTTT.

This clone was detected only once. The J gene is TRBJ2-3, the V gene TRBV6-5; D possibly corresponds to TRBD1 (6 bases). The germline V gene encodes CDR1 MNHEY and CDR2 SVGAGI. V shed 2 bases and J shed 6 bases, with 9 bases lying between them. This CDR3 is built from 13 residues. The CDR3 is CASSYDGGDTQYF. The CDR3 DNA is TGTGCCAGCAGTTACGATGGGGGCGATACGCAGTATTTT.

This clone has just a few counts. The rearrangement links TRBV5-5 to TRBJ2-7, with TRBD2 matching 9 bases. CDR1 and CDR2 from the germline V gene are SGHKS and YYEKEE (reference sequence). Trimming removed 0 bases from V and 4 bases from J; junction bases left unmatched: 2. This CDR3 comprises 14 residues. CDR3 sequence (DNA): TGTGCCAGCAGCTTGGCCGGACTAGCGTACGAGCAGTACTTC. It is translated as CASSLAGLAYEQYF.